This T cell receptor beta chain was captured by sequencing in a study of response to subunit inactivated influenza vaccine. This CDR3 region has 15 residues. V was clipped by 6 bases and J by 0 bases, with 15 bases between them. Details on this clonotype: Its antigen is not identified.

TCRdb reprocessed the RT-PCR reads with MiXCR, giving one entry per CDR3 protein. The data hold hundreds of thousands of distinct CDR3 sequences, with approximately 7.7% observed a single time. Study-wide results and caveats: Authors suggested that a seasonal influenza vaccination recruits few new T cells each time.

This material consisted of PBMCs from blood, taken about 23 months after vaccination. The chain joins TRBV6-7 to TRBJ2-7; D unclear. TRBV6-7 is marked as an open reading frame, function uncertain. This clonotype originated in a man aged 45-69 years who received an inactivated influenza vaccine. CDR3 nucleotides: TGTGCCAGCAGCCAACCCACCGTGAGCTCCTACGAGCAGTACTTC. It is translated as CASSQPTVSSYEQYF.